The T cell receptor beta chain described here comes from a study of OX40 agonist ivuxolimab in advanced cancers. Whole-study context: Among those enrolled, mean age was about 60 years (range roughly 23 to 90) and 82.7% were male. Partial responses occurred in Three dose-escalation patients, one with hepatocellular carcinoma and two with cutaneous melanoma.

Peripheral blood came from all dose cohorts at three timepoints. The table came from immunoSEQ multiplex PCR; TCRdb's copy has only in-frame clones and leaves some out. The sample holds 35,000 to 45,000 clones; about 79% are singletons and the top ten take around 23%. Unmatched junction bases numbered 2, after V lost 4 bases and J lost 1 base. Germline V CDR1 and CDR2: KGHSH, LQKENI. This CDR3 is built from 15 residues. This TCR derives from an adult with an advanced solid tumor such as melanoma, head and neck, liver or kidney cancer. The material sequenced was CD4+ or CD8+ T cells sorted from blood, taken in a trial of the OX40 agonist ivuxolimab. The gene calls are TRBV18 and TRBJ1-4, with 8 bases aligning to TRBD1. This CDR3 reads CASSLGQGTNEKLFF. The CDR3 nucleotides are TGTGCCAGCTCACTTGGACAGGGAACTAATGAAAAACTGTTTTTT.